The sequence of this T cell receptor (beta chain) was determined in a study of cytomegalovirus exposure and HLA in healthy donors (TCRdb year 2017). General notes on the study: An earlier analysis of under 600 of the donors reported 250 to 300 Gb of sequence data and 120 million or so unique TCR beta sequences from some 180 million T cells. An early release that covered roughly 600 HLA-typed donors contained approximately 300 gigabases of sequencing data and tens of millions of unique TCR sequences. Of the roughly 400 genotyped donors, 81% fell in the genetic ancestry cluster associated with self-reported Caucasian donors. The study aimed to test whether signatures of past pathogen exposure could be identified by cataloging public T cell receptors. The study used immunosequencing to profile the T cell repertoires of about 670 subjects and linked those repertoires to cytomegalovirus serostatus. In addition to the first cohort of around 670 subjects, a separate validation cohort of under 150 different subjects was used. To predict cytomegalovirus infection status, the study brought together high-throughput TCR immunosequencing, statistical association of individual TCRs with disease status, and machine learning. A later analysis re-examined previously published TCR beta repertoires from roughly 650 donors and added high-resolution HLA genotyping to investigate patterns of TCR occurrence. The later analysis used no new phenotypic data to find candidate immune exposures, relying instead on TCR beta sequences and their occurrence across donors. In an earlier analysis of 587 of the donors, high-throughput TCR beta sequencing was used to judge whether each TCR beta V gene segment behaved as functional or pseudogenic. Donor age, sex, ethnicity and CMV serostatus were compiled alongside the repertoire data. A later genetic analysis took genome-wide SNP genotypes for 398 of the 666 donors and used that subset as a discovery cohort. Every repertoire in the discovery cohort had been generated on one and the same sequencing platform. Both class I and class II loci were covered by HLA typing, at four-digit resolution. The number of donors typed differed by locus, with roughly 629-640 for A, B, C, DRB1 and DQB1, roughly 520 for DQA1, under 610 for DPA1, and some 440 for DPB1. Roughly 5 DR-DQ haplotypes were treated as single units for association and clustering because of strong linkage in the cohort. Among roughly 400 genotyped donors of the cohort, an average of about 240,000 unique TCR beta nucleotide sequences were sequenced per donor, around a sixth of them non-productive. Broader findings and caveats from the paper: A further reported finding was that TCR beta sequences accurately predicted the HLA-A and HLA-B alleles for most subjects in the first cohort. Assigning TCR associations to individual alleles was difficult when HLA alleles, especially DR and DQ, strongly co-occurred. V-gene and J-gene trimming of TCR beta chains was associated with a missense DCLRE1C variant in a later genetic analysis, and the association was replicated in an independent cohort. According to a later genetic analysis, donors in an Asian-associated ancestry cluster had fewer N-insertions in productive TCRs than the approximately 670-donor mean. A later analysis reported that several top co-occurrence clusters appeared linked to parvovirus B19, influenza, CMV and Epstein-Barr virus. At a false discovery rate of 0.05, a later analysis linked under 20,000 TCR beta sequences to specific HLA alleles. Correlated functional status among segregating V segments might reflect linkage disequilibrium, but an unknown experimental factor could not be ruled out. A cluster of highly shared sequence variants was judged likely to be a technical artifact of the sequencing pipeline. In an earlier analysis of 587 of the donors, most TCR beta V segments appeared in productive rearrangements about 87% or about 30% of the time, broadly matching IMGT annotations. Because counts were too low, seventeen rarely observed V segments, including chromosome 9 orphons, were left out of the earlier analysis of a few hundred of the donors. For the cohort, immune exposure information was limited to CMV serostatus. A later analysis found that most CMV-associated TCR beta chains appeared HLA-restricted, with HLA associations seemingly driven largely by CMV exposure. In a later analysis, HLA-associated TCR beta chains showed more clonal expansion and lower generation probabilities than non-associated chains that were equally common. Most TCR sequences were observed very rarely across donors, whereas some public TCRs were present in many individuals. The cohort was sequenced for TCR beta chains only, and without alpha or paired-chain data the features that could be detected were limited. The study gave a list of some 150 TCR beta chains associated with cytomegalovirus. Because HLA typing was missing for some donors at each locus, association tests included only the typed subset. In a later analysis, the rate of TCR association differed among HLA loci, with DRB1 alleles having the most associated TCRs and HLA-C alleles having the fewest. Roughly uniform sequencing depth across donors was assumed in presence/absence analyses, although this assumption may not hold. Some IMGT-functional V segments, including TRBV6-2 and TRBV6-3, could not be distinguished by the 87-base-pair reads and were therefore excluded. In both the original and validation cohorts, the classifier was reported to diagnose cytomegalovirus status with high specificity and sensitivity. According to the authors, the approach could potentially be generalized to other disease states and immunological phenotypes. A few of the identified cytomegalovirus-associated TCR beta chains were confirmed in vitro to be specific for cytomegalovirus antigens.

Library preparation was by the immunoSEQ multiplex PCR assay. For the multiplex PCR, a mixture combining 60 forward primers for TCR Vbeta segments and 13 reverse primers for TCR Jbeta segments was used. The CDR3 region of rearranged TCR beta genes was amplified from genomic DNA by a multiplex PCR assay. The amplified TCR beta libraries were sequenced on the Illumina HiSeq System as 87-base-pair reads. Per the original workflow: In a later analysis, some 80 million unique TCR beta chains were counted across the roughly 700 repertoires, and around 10 million of these chains were shared by at least two donors. Raw reads were error-corrected and collapsed into unique sequences with a nearest-neighbor algorithm that merged closely related sequences to remove PCR and sequencing errors. Alignment of CDR3 sequences to IMGT reference sequences was used to assign V, D and J gene segments. For a sequence to be retained, a match of at least six nucleotides was required to both a V gene segment and a J gene segment. A rearrangement was called productive if the CDR3 had no stop codons and remained in frame with V and J, and every other rearrangement was called non-productive. CDR3 was defined according to IMGT convention as the region running from the second conserved V-encoded cysteine to the conserved J-encoded phenylalanine. Sequences without an unambiguous match to a single V gene segment were excluded from the earlier analysis of 450 to 650 of the donors. In an earlier analysis of 587 of the donors, V segments were called functional above 56.7% productive rearrangements and were called segregating when the between-donor standard deviation exceeded 5%. A statistical classification framework was built for diagnosing cytomegalovirus status from the catalog of TCR beta chain sequences. A later analysis assigned V and J genes by comparing TCR nucleotide sequences with IMGT/GENE-DB human TR gene sequences. Using the TCRdist pipeline, a later analysis assigned CDR3 sequences along with most-parsimonious VDJ recombination scenarios. In a later analysis, each TCR beta chain was defined by its CDR3 amino acid sequence together with its V-gene family, and reads lacking a unique V-gene family were excluded. In a later analysis, around 650 highly shared, low-generation-probability nucleotide sequences were removed to address suspected cross-contamination and a sequencing artifact. For each public chain, a later analysis derived a clonal expansion index from normalized ranks of inferred template counts within each repertoire. A later analysis computed generation probabilities with a VDJ recombination model fitted to out-of-frame rearrangements, and checked the results against IGoR. Hypergeometric tests were used in a later analysis to score TCR-TCR, TCR-HLA and TCR-CMV co-occurrence, with a repertoire-size bias correction applied to the TCR pairs. To estimate false discovery rates, a later analysis permuted the HLA or CMV assignments 20 times. In a later analysis, co-occurring TCRs were grouped with DBSCAN, and TCRdist sequence similarity was added when clustering was performed within HLA-allele-positive subsets. For co-occurrence clustering, repertoires with fewer than 30,000 or more than 120,000 public chains were excluded, along with roughly 5 repertoires with anomalous nucleotide sharing. In its TCRdb copy, this immuneACCESS table keeps in-frame sequences only and misses some clones. Where compared with another copy, unresolved V genes explain less than half of these, and the others have no known cause. V and J calls and clone size come straight from that table; D and trimming were deduced from the DNA. This sample comprises 110,000 or so clones, nearly 70% of them detected only once. Approximately 5.4% of the sample rests with the top ten.

The cohort consisted of fewer than 700 healthy bone marrow donors. At the time of sampling, every cohort member was nominally healthy, though immune exposures that went unrecorded were likely present. The donor tested CMV seropositive, placing the donor among the approximately 290 seropositive members of the cohort. A peripheral blood sample was provided by each donor, and peripheral blood mononuclear cells were used for TCR beta sequencing. Genomic DNA extraction from the blood cell samples was performed with the Qiagen DNeasy Blood Extraction Kit. With regard to this clone: It lacks a known antigen. Base qualities are missing; no much larger clone stands one base away.

Trimming leaves V shorter by 5 bases and J shorter by 5 bases, with the junction holding 6 bases beyond the gene matches. Reading the germline V gene (reference sequence) gives CDR1 SEHNR and CDR2 FQNEAQ. The CDR3 runs 16 amino acids, cysteine and phenylalanine included. Of all the DNA, just the CDR3 is kept, 48 bases in frame from base 1. The rearranged chain carries TRBV7-9 and TRBJ1-6, and TRBD1 matches 10 of the central bases. Sequencing used PBMCs. This sequence was found in a woman aged 70-85 years in good health and CMV-seropositive. The DNA sequence is TGTGCCAGCAGCCGGACAGGGGGTCTGAATAATTCACCCCTCCACTTT. Translated, this gives CASSRTGGLNNSPLHF.